The TCR beta chain under discussion was sequenced for a study of control samples from healthy donors and cancer patients (dated by TCRdb to about 2020). From its cysteine to its phenylalanine, the CDR3 spans 13 amino acids. The retained sequence is limited to the CDR3, 39 bases, with the frame set at the first base. Trimming removed 4 bases from V and 6 bases from J, leaving 10 bases between the germline ends. Based on the germline V gene, the CDR1 and CDR2 sequences are SGHDT and YYEEEE. There are a few counts of this clone. Its recognized antigen is unknown. Per-base qualities were not stored, and no clone one base away is much larger. Libraries were prepared through the immunoSEQ multiplex PCR assay. What TCRdb holds here is the immuneACCESS table cut down to in-frame rearrangements. Part of the clones is not present; checked against another copy, under half of the missing clones reflect an unresolved V gene, and the others are unexplained. The sample table holds about 99,000 clones, of which about 89% were seen once. Of the sample, about 18% is held by the ten largest clones.

This receptor was obtained from a man between 60 and 70 years old with lung cancer. The V gene is TRBV5-6 and the J gene is TRBJ1-4, with the D gene too uncertain to name. The source material was PBMCs. CDR3 region: CASSRRTDEKLFF. The DNA reads as follows: TGTGCCAGCAGCAGACGGACGGATGAAAAACTGTTTTTT.